What follows are 29 T cell receptor beta chains derived from one specimen sequenced in a study of CD8+ T cells in alopecia areata. In each case, RNA was isolated and then reverse transcribed into cDNA as the sequencing template. Using immunoSEQ multiplex PCR, the repertoire was profiled, and TCRdb retains in-frame clones only, with some absent. The sample lists 110,000 to 150,000 clones; around 60% were seen once. This specimen was CD4+ T cells sorted from blood, taken at week 0. Receptors originate from a human donor with alopecia areata.

The V call is TRBV18, the J call TRBJ2-5; D is undetermined. CDR1 and CDR2 from the germline V gene are KGHSH and LQKENI. The length of the CDR3 is 14 residues. V was cut by 1 base and J by 4 bases, with 10 bases left in between. In DNA form, the CDR3 reads TGTGCCAGCTCACCACAAATAATCGGAGAGACCCAGTACTTC. It specifies CASSPQIIGETQYF.

The table lists this clone with a few counts. The chain carries TRBV2 and TRBJ2-6; no definite D call. Per germline, CDR1 SNHLY and CDR2 FYNNEI. The CDR3 totals 12 residues. The germline V and J ends were trimmed by 6 bases and 2 bases, with 2 bases remaining between them. This chain's CDR3 is CASRAGANVLTF. The CDR3 coding sequence is TGTGCCAGCAGGGCTGGGGCCAACGTCCTGACTTTC.

Ten or more counts support this clone. This chain joins TRBV2 and TRBJ2-1, with a possible D match to TRBD2 (6 bases). The CDR3 has 13 residues. With 6 bases removed from V and 5 bases from J, the gap between germline ends came to 11 bases. Looked up from germline, CDR1 is SNHLY and CDR2 is FYNNEI. The CDR3 region is CASRDYRNNEQFF. The DNA for the CDR3 is TGTGCCAGCAGGGACTACCGCAACAATGAGCAGTTCTTC.

The rearrangement joins TRBV2 to TRBJ1-2; D is undetermined. The CDR3 is 11 residues long. Germline V gene data show CDR1 as SNHLY and CDR2 as FYNNEI. The ends were cut back, 7 bases at V and 6 bases at J, with 9 bases in the middle. The CDR3 is CASTRGDGYTF. CDR3 nucleotides: TGTGCCAGCACGCGTGGTGATGGCTACACCTTC.

The chain has TRBV30 and TRBJ2-7; either TRBD1 or TRBD2 may fit D (5 bases each). The CDR3 is made up of 13 amino acids. V was clipped by 0 bases and J by 7 bases, with 13 bases between them. Looked up from germline, CDR1 is GTSNPN and CDR2 is SVGIG (reference sequence). The CDR3 region is CAWSVGGRGEQYF. CDR3 sequence (DNA): TGTGCCTGGAGTGTTGGGGGTCGGGGAGAGCAGTACTTC.

As for this clone: A read error may account for a junction end that differs from germline. The chain is built from TRBV30 and TRBJ2-1; TRBD1 agrees at 10 bases. Germline CDR1 is GTSNPN and CDR2 is SVGIG (reference sequence). The CDR3 totals 9 residues. The CDR3 DNA is TGTGCCTGTTGCGGGACAGGGGTCTTC. The encoded protein is CACCGTGVF.

The V gene is TRBV6-1, the J gene TRBJ2-7, with 12 bases that match TRBD2. The CDR3 loop spans 17 amino acids. Looked up from germline, CDR1 is MNHNS and CDR2 is SASEGT. The junction had 8 bases not matched to a gene; V was cut back by 0 bases and J by 5 bases. The chain's CDR3 is CASSEAVRTSGADEQYF. As DNA, the CDR3 is TGTGCCAGCAGTGAAGCAGTTAGGACTAGCGGGGCAGACGAGCAGTACTTC.

There are a few counts of this clone. The chain joins TRBV7-2 to TRBJ1-2; D is ambiguous. The CDR3 is 14 residues long. The V end lost 7 bases, the J end lost 7 bases, and 19 bases lay between the germline ends. Germline CDR1 SGHTA, CDR2 FQGNSA. CDR3 nucleotides: TGTGCCAGCAAACCCTTGAGGTCGGGGATTGGCTACACCTTC. It yields the protein CASKPLRSGIGYTF.

The chain recombines TRBV19 with TRBJ2-1, with a tentative D call TRBD2 (6 bases). The V end lost 5 bases, the J end lost 14 bases, and 19 bases lay between the germline ends. This CDR3 is 13 amino acids long. CDR1 and CDR2 (germline): LNHDA, SQIVND (reference sequence). The CDR3 region is CASSPYSGGGEFF. The DNA of the CDR3 is TGTGCCAGTAGTCCGTATTCTGGGGGAGGAGAGTTCTTC. The variable domain in full, completed from reference TRBV19 and TRBJ2-1, reads DGGITQSPKYLFRKEGQNVTLSCEQNLNHDAMYWYRQDPGQGLRLIYYSQIVNDFQKGDIAEGYSVSREKKESFPLTVTSAQKNPTAFYLCASSPYSGGGEFFGPGTRLTVL.

This chain joins TRBV23-1 and TRBJ1-2; D ambiguous. TRBV23-1 falls under the ORF class, with uncertain function. Deletions cut 4 bases from V and 2 bases from J, with 5 bases between. The CDR3 is 12 amino acids. CDR3 sequence (DNA): TGCGCCAGCAGTCGTCTAAACTATGGCTACACCTTC. This gives the protein CASSRLNYGYTF.

Only a few counts were recorded for this clone. The chain employs TRBV23-1 and TRBJ1-1; maybe TRBD1 (5 bases). TRBV23-1 is an ORF, and what it does is uncertain. The CDR3 consists of 14 residues. The ends were cut back, 4 bases at V and 2 bases at J, with 11 bases in the middle. The CDR3 nucleotides are TGCGCCAGCAGTCGACCCAGGGTTAACACTGAAGCTTTCTTT. It codes for CASSRPRVNTEAFF.

This clone was recorded a few times. The chain recombines TRBV5-4 with TRBJ2-6; tentatively, D is TRBD1 (6 bases). Germline-derived CDR1 and CDR2 are SGHNT and YYREEE (reference sequence). Trimming took off 0 bases at V and 4 bases at J, with 8 bases between the two ends. The CDR3 length is 15 residues. The CDR3 DNA reads as TGTGCCAGCAGCTTGGTTGGGACAGGGGCCAACGTCCTGACTTTC. Translation: CASSLVGTGANVLTF.

The chain couples TRBV25-1 to TRBJ2-7; D uncertain. Trimming took 4 bases from V and 2 from J, leaving 6 bases between them. Germline CDR1 is MGHDK and CDR2 is SYGVNS. The length of the CDR3 is 12 residues. The CDR3 region has the DNA TGTGCCAGCAGTGGGGCAGCCTACGAGCAGTACTTC. Protein product: CASSGAAYEQYF.

The chain combines TRBV7-2 with TRBJ1-6, with D perhaps TRBD1 (6 bases). Germline V gene lookup returns CDR1 SGHTA and CDR2 FQGNSA. This CDR3 is 15 amino acids long. V lost 3 bases to trimming and J lost 6 bases, with 12 bases between them. The DNA of the CDR3 is TGTGCCAGCAGCTTCCAGGGGCTGGCTAATTCACCCCTCCACTTT. It specifies CASSFQGLANSPLHF.

This chain joins TRBV11-2 and TRBJ1-1; no definite D call. V was pared by 6 bases and J by 1 base, with 9 bases between. The CDR3 is 13 residues long. Looked up from germline, CDR1 is SGHAT and CDR2 is FQNNGV. CDR3 nucleotide sequence: TGTGCCAGCAGTACAAGTGAGAACACTGAAGCTTTCTTT. It is translated as CASSTSENTEAFF.

Remarks on this clone: The sample contains more than one DNA sequence encoding this CDR3. This chain links TRBV5-1 with TRBJ2-7; 10 bases fit TRBD1. Looked up from germline, CDR1 is SGHRS and CDR2 is YFSETQ. The CDR3 loop spans 14 amino acids. J was trimmed by 4 bases and V by 5 bases; bases with no gene match: 6. The CDR3 here is CASSPGQGNYEQYF. The CDR3 bases are TGCGCCAGCAGTCCGGGACAGGGGAATTACGAGCAGTACTTC.

CDR3 sequence: CSVEGFGNTIYF. In nucleotides, the CDR3 is TGCAGCGTTGAGGGTTTCGGAAACACCATATATTTT. J is TRBJ1-3 and V is TRBV29-1, with D hard to call. Germline V gene lookup returns CDR1 SQVTM and CDR2 ANQGSEA. CDR3 length: 12 amino acids. Trimming pared 3 bases from V and 4 bases from J, leaving 7 bases between.

The chain carries TRBV7-9 and TRBJ2-2, with D tentatively TRBD2 (6 bases). V was shortened by 5 bases and J by 4 bases, with 17 bases between the two germline ends. Germline CDR1 and CDR2: SEHNR and FQNEAQ (reference sequence). This CDR3 has 16 amino acids. Here the CDR3 reads CASSPKGAEGTGELFF. The DNA of the CDR3 is TGTGCCAGCAGCCCTAAGGGTGCGGAGGGCACCGGGGAGCTGTTTTTT. Full variable domain (missing parts from reference TRBV7-9 and TRBJ2-2): DTGVSQNPRHKITKRGQNVTFRCDPISEHNRLYWYRQTLGQGPEFLTYFQNEAQLEKSRLLSDRFSAERPKGSFSTLEIQRTEQGDSAMYLCASSPKGAEGTGELFFGEGSRLTVL.

The chain recombines TRBV6-6 with TRBJ1-5; possible D gene TRBD1, 6 bases. The ends were cut back, 2 bases at V and 1 base at J, with 12 bases in the middle. Germline CDR1 is MNHNY and CDR2 is SVGAGI (reference sequence). The CDR3 has 16 amino acids. CDR3 in amino acids: CASSYNREKSNQPQHF. The CDR3, as DNA: TGTGCCAGCAGTTACAACAGGGAGAAAAGCAATCAGCCCCAGCATTTT.

The chain combines TRBV5-6 with TRBJ2-5; D unclear. There are 14 residues in the CDR3. Germline V CDR1 and CDR2: SGHDT, YYEEEE. Trimming cost V 7 bases and J 0 bases, with 13 bases left between them. CDR3 residues: CASRLVGYQETQYF. DNA for the CDR3: TGTGCCAGCCGCCTCGTGGGCTACCAAGAGACCCAGTACTTC.

The chain recombines TRBV7-8 with TRBJ1-5, with a tentative D call TRBD1 (6 bases). The CDR3 runs to 17 residues. Germline CDR1 reads SGHVS; CDR2 reads FQNEAQ. Trimming took 4 bases from V and 0 from J, leaving 16 bases between them. CDR3 sequence: CASSYYTGLNSNQPQHF. As DNA, the CDR3 is TGTGCCAGCAGCTACTATACAGGGTTGAATAGCAATCAGCCCCAGCATTTT.

The rearrangement joins TRBV10-3 to TRBJ2-1; 11 bases fit TRBD1. V lost 2 bases to trimming and J lost 4 bases; unmatched junction nucleotides: 1. This CDR3 region has 15 residues. Per germline, CDR1 ENHRY and CDR2 SYGVKD. The CDR3 reads CAISEGQGAYNEQFF. CDR3 DNA: TGTGCCATCAGTGAGGGACAGGGGGCTTACAATGAGCAGTTCTTC.

The chain couples TRBV7-3 to TRBJ1-6; a possible D gene is TRBD1 (5 bases). Germline values: CDR1 SGHTA, CDR2 FQGTGA. The CDR3 has 14 residues. V gave up 5 bases and J gave up 8 bases, with 13 bases separating them. DNA for the CDR3: TGTGCCAGCAGCCCCTATGGGGGGGATTCACCCCTCCACTTT. Its translation: CASSPYGGDSPLHF.

The genes are TRBV11-2 and TRBJ2-3, with D perhaps matching TRBD1 (5 bases). This CDR3 contains 18 residues. CDR1 and CDR2 from the germline V gene are SGHAT and FQNNGV. V dropped 0 bases and J dropped 1 base, with 17 bases sitting between them. In DNA, the CDR3 is TGTGCCAGCAGCTTAGATGGCCTGCAGGGTGGTCGCACAGATACGCAGTATTTT. Its translation: CASSLDGLQGGRTDTQYF.

This chain connects TRBV2 to TRBJ2-1, with 10 bases aligning to TRBD1. J gave up 4 bases and V 7 bases, and 7 bases lay outside the gene matches. Germline V gene data show CDR1 as SNHLY and CDR2 as FYNNEI. This CDR3 is built from 15 residues. The CDR3 spells CASKRGQGLYNEQFF. CDR3 nucleotide sequence: TGTGCCAGCAAACGGGGACAGGGGCTATACAATGAGCAGTTCTTC.

This clone was found a few times. This chain uses TRBV7-9 with TRBJ1-2, with D maybe TRBD1 (6 bases). Germline V gene data show CDR1 as SEHNR and CDR2 as FQNEAQ (reference sequence). This CDR3 spans 17 amino acids. Between the trimmed V and J ends, which lost 0 bases and 0 bases, there was a span of 14 bases. CDR3 in amino acids: CASSLAAGALANYGYTF. The DNA of the CDR3 is TGTGCCAGCAGCTTAGCAGCAGGGGCTTTAGCTAACTATGGCTACACCTTC.

J is TRBJ1-1 and V is TRBV10-3, with D hard to call. This CDR3 region has 14 residues. Trimming left V 2 bases short and J 9 bases short, with 16 bases between. CDR1 is ENHRY and CDR2 is SYGVKD in the germline V gene. This CDR3 reads CAISEGRAPSQAFF. The CDR3 DNA reads as TGTGCCATCAGTGAGGGCCGGGCCCCTTCGCAAGCTTTCTTT.

The chain recombines TRBV4-1 with TRBJ2-6; no firm D call. The CDR3 runs to 17 residues. Trimming pared 3 bases from V and 4 bases from J, leaving 16 bases between. Per the germline V gene, CDR1 is MGHRA and CDR2 is YSYEKL. CDR3 amino acids: CASSHPFPKQGANVLTF. The CDR3 nucleotides read TGCGCCAGCAGCCACCCGTTCCCCAAACAGGGGGCCAACGTCCTGACTTTC.

The chain uses TRBV5-4 and TRBJ2-2; 7 bases match TRBD2. Germline trimming cut 4 bases from V and 3 bases from J; bases unmatched to any gene: 6. Germline V lookup: CDR1 SGHNT, CDR2 YYREEE (reference sequence). This CDR3 is built from 15 residues. This chain's CDR3 is CASSAGGGHTGELFF. CDR3 nucleotide sequence: TGTGCCAGCAGCGCAGGCGGGGGTCACACCGGGGAGCTGTTTTTT.